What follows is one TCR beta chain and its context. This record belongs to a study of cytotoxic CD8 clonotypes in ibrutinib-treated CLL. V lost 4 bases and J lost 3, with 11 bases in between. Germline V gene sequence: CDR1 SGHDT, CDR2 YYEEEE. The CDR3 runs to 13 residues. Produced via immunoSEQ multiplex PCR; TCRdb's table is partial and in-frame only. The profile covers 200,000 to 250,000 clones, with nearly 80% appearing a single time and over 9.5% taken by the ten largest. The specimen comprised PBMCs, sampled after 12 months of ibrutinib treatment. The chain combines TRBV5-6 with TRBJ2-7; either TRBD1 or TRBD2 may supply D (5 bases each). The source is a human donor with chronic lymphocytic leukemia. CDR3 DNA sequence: TGTGCCAGCAGCCCCGGGGCCGACTACGAGCAGTACTTC. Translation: CASSPGADYEQYF.